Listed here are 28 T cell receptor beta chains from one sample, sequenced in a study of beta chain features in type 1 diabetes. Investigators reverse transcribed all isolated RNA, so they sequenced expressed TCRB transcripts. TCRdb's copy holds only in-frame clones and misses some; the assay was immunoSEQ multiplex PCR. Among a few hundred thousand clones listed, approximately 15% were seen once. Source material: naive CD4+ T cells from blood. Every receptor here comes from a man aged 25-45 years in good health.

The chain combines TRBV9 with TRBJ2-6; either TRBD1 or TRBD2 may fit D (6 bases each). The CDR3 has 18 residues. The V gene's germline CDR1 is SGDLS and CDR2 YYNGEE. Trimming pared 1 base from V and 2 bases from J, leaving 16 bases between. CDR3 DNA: TGTGCCAGCAGCGTAAGGGGGGAAACTTTAACTGGGGCCAACGTCCTGACTTTC. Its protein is CASSVRGETLTGANVLTF.

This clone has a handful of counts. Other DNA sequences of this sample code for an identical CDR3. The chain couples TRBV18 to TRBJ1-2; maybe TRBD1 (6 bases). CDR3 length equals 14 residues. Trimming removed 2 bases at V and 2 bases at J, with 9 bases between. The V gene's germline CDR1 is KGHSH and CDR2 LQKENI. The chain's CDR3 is CASSPRGTNYGYTF. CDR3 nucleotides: TGTGCCAGCTCACCAAGGGGGACGAACTATGGCTACACCTTC.

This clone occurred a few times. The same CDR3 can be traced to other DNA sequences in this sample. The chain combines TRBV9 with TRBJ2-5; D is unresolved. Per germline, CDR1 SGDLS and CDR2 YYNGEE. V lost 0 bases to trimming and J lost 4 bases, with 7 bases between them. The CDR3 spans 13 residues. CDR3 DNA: TGTGCCAGCAGCGTAGGTATACTAGAGACCCAGTACTTC. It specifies CASSVGILETQYF.

This CDR3 reads CASLGRDRGVYEQFF. The CDR3, as DNA: TGTGCCAGTCTAGGCCGGGACAGGGGAGTGTATGAGCAGTTCTTC. The J gene is TRBJ2-1, the V gene TRBV19, with 10 bases that match TRBD1. The CDR3 is 15 residues long. The germline gives CDR1 LNHDA, CDR2 SQIVND (reference sequence). The V and J ends lost 8 bases and 8 bases, in that order; junction bases with no gene match: 12.

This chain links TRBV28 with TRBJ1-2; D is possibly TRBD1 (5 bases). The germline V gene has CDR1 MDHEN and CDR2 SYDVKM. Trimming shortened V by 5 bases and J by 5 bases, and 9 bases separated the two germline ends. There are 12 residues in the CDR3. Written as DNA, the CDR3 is TGTGCCAGCAGTCTAAAGGGGTATGGCTACACCTTC. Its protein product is CASSLKGYGYTF.

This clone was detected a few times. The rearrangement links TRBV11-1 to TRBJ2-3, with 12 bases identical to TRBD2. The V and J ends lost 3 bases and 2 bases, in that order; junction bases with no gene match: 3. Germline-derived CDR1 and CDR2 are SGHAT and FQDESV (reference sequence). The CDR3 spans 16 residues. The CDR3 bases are TGTGCCAGCAGCTTGCGACTAGCGGGAGACACAGATACGCAGTATTTT. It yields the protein CASSLRLAGDTDTQYF.

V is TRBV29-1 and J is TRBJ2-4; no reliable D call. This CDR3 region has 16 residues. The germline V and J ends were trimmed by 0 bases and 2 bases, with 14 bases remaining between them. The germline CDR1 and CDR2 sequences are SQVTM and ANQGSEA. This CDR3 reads CSVEDESWGTKNIQYF. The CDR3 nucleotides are TGCAGCGTTGAAGATGAGTCCTGGGGAACCAAAAACATTCAGTACTTC.

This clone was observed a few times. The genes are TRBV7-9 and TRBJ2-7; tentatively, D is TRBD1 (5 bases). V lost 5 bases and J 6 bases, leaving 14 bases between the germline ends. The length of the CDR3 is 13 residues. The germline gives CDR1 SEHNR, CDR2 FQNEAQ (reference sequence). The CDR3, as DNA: TGTGCCAGCAGCCTCAGGGCGACGGGCGAGCAGTACGTC. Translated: CASSLRATGEQYV.

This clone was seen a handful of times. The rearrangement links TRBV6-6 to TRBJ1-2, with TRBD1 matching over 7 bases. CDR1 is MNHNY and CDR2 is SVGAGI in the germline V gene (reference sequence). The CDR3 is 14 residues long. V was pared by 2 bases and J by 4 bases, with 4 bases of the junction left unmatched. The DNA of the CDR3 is TGTGCCAGCAGTTACCGGGACAGAACCTATGGCTACACCTTC. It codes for CASSYRDRTYGYTF.

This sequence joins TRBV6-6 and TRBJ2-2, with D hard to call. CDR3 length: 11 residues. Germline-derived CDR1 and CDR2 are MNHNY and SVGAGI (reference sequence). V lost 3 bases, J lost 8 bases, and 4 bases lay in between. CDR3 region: CASSYGGELFF. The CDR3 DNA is TGTGCCAGCAGTTATGGGGGGGAGCTGTTTTTT.

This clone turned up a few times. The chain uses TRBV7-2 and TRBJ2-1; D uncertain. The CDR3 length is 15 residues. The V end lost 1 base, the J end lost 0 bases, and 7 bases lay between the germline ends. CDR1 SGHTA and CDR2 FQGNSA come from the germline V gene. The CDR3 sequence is CASSLESASYNEQFF. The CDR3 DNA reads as TGTGCCAGCAGCTTAGAATCTGCCTCCTACAATGAGCAGTTCTTC.

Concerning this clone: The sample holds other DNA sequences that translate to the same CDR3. In nucleotides, the CDR3 is TGTGCCAGCAGCCAGGACGGGTACGAGCAGTACGTC. As protein: CASSQDGYEQYV. The rearrangement joins TRBV5-4 to TRBJ2-7; D is unclear. With 4 bases removed from V and 4 bases from J, the gap between germline ends came to 9 bases. CDR1 is SGHNT, CDR2 YYREEE, per germline (reference sequence). This CDR3 has 12 residues.

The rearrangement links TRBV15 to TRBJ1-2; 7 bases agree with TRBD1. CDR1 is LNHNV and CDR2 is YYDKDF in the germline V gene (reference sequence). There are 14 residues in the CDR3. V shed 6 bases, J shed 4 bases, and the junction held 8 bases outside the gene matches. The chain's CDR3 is CATSRPGQPYGYTF. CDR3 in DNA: TGTGCCACCAGTCGCCCGGGACAGCCCTATGGCTACACCTTC.

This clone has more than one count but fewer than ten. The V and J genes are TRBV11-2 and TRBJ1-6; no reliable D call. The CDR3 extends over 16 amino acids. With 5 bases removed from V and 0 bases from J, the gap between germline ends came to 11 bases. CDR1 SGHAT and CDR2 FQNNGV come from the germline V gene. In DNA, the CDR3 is TGTGCCAGCAGCCGGGGAGGGAACTCCTATAATTCACCCCTCCACTTT. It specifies CASSRGGNSYNSPLHF.

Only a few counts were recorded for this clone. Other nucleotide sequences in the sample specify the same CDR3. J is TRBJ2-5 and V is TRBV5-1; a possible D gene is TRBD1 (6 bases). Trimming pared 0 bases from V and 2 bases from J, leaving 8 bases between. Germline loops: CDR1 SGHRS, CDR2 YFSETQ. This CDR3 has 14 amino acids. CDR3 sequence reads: CASSLGQGQETQYF. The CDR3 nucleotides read TGCGCCAGCAGCTTGGGTCAGGGGCAAGAGACCCAGTACTTC.

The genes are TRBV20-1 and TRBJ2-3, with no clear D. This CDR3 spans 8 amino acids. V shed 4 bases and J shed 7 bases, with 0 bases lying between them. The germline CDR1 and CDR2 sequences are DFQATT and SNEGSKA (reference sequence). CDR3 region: CSANTQYF. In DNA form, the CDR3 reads TGCAGTGCTAATACGCAGTATTTT.

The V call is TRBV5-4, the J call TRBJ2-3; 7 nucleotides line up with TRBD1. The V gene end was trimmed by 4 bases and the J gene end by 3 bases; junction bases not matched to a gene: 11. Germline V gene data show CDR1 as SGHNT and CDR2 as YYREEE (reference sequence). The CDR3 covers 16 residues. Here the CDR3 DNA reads TGTGCCAGCAGCATAAGACAGGGCCGGTGGACAGATACGCAGTATTTT. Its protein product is CASSIRQGRWTDTQYF.

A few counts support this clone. The DNA for the CDR3 is TGTGCCATCAGATCTGGGAGGGACCAAGAGACCCAGTACTTC. Protein product: CAIRSGRDQETQYF. The rearrangement uses TRBV10-3 and TRBJ2-5; 7 bases agree with TRBD2. Germline V gene data show CDR1 as ENHRY and CDR2 as SYGVKD. V lost 6 bases and J lost 0; bases outside the gene matches: 4. CDR3 length equals 14 residues.

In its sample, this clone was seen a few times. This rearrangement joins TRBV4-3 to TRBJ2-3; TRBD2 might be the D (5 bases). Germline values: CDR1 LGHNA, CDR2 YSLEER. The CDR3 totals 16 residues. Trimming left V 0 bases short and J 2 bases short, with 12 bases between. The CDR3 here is CASSQDVRRATDTQYF. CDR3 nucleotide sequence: TGCGCCAGCAGCCAAGATGTTCGGCGGGCCACAGATACGCAGTATTTT.

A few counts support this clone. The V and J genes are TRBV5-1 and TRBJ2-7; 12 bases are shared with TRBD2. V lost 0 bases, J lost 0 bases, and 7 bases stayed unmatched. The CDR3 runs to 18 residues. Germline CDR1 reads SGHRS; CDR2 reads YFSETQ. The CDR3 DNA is TGCGCCAGCAGCTTGGGGCTAGCGGGAGGGCCCCTCTCCTACGAGCAGTACGTC. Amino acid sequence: CASSLGLAGGPLSYEQYV.

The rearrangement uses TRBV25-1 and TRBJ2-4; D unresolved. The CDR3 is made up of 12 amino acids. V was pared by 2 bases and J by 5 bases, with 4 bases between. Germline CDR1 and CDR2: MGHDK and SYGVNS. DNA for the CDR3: TGTGCCAGCAGTGAAAATCAAAACATTCAGTACTTC. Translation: CASSENQNIQYF.

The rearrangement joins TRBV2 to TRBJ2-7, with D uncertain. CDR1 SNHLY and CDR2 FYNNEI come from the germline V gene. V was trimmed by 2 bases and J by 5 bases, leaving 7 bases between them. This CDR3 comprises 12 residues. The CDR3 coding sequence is TGTGCCAGCAGTGAATTGGTCCACGAGCAGTACTTC. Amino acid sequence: CASSELVHEQYF.

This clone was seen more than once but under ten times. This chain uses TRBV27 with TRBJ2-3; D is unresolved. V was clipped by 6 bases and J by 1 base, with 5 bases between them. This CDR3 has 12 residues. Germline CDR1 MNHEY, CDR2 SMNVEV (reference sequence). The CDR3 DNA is TGTGCCAGCAGCTCCGGCACAGATACGCAGTATTTT. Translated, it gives CASSSGTDTQYF.

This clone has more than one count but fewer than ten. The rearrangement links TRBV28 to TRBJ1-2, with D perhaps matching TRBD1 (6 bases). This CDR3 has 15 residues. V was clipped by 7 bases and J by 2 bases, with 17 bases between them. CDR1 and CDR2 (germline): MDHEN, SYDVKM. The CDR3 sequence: CASISRGASNYGYTF. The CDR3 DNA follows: TGTGCCAGCATAAGCCGGGGGGCATCGAACTATGGCTACACCTTC.

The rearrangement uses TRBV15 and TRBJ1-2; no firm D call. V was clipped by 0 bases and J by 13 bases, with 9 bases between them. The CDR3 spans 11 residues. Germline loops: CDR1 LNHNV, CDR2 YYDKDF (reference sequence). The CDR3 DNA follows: TGTGCCACCAGCAGAGACCGTGGTTTCACCTTC. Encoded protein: CATSRDRGFTF.

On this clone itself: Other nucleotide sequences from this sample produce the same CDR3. The CDR3 nucleotides are TGTGCCTGGAGTCCCGGGACAAACTATGGCTACACCTTC. Residues: CAWSPGTNYGYTF. The chain joins TRBV30 to TRBJ1-2; possibly TRBD1 for D (6 bases). This CDR3 spans 13 amino acids. Germline loops: CDR1 GTSNPN, CDR2 SVGIG (reference sequence). Trimming removed 2 bases from V and 2 bases from J, with 9 bases in between.

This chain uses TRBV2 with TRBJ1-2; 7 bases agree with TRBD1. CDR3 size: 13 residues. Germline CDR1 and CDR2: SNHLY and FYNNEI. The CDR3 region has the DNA TGTGGAGGACTCAGGGGGATCAACTATGGCTACACCTTC. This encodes CGGLRGINYGYTF.

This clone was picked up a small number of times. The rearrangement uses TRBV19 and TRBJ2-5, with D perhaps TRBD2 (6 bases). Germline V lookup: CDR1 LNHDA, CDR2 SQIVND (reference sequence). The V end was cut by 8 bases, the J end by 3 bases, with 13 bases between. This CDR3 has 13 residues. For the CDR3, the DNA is TGTGCCAGTGGAGGGAACAGGAAAGAGACCCAGTACTTC. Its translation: CASGGNRKETQYF.